What follows are 18 T cell receptor beta chains derived from one specimen sequenced in a study of T cell responses to AZD1222 COVID-19 vaccine. Profiled with immunoSEQ multiplex PCR; TCRdb holds only in-frame clones, not every one. The sample lists approximately 150,000 clones, approximately 90% occurring once. The sample here was peripheral blood, taken on day 0 of AZD1222 vaccination. All receptors derive from an adult in good health.

This chain connects TRBV14 to TRBJ2-3; TRBD1 agrees at 7 bases. The CDR3 is 15 amino acids. Germline assignment: CDR1 SGHDN and CDR2 FVKESK. V lost 4 bases and J lost 5; bases outside the gene matches: 9. CDR3 sequence (DNA): TGTGCCAGCAGCCGCCGGGACAGTCGAAAAGATACGCAGTATTTT. This translates into CASSRRDSRKDTQYF.

The chain is built from TRBV28 and TRBJ1-2, with 11 bases that match TRBD1. This CDR3 region has 16 residues. The trim removed 5 bases at V and 3 bases at J, leaving 8 bases unmatched. Germline CDR1 reads MDHEN; CDR2 reads SYDVKM. The CDR3 loop is CASSPGQGANYYGYTF. CDR3 nucleotides: TGTGCCAGCAGTCCCGGACAGGGGGCGAACTACTATGGCTACACCTTC.

This clone has more than one count but fewer than ten. This chain joins TRBV30 and TRBJ1-1, with D possibly being TRBD1 (6 bases). Trimming took off 3 bases at V and 6 bases at J, with 8 bases between the two ends. CDR1 is GTSNPN, CDR2 SVGIG, per germline (reference sequence). The CDR3 is 11 amino acids. This CDR3 is CAWSRGPEAFF. Here the CDR3 DNA reads TGTGCCTGGAGCAGGGGCCCTGAAGCTTTCTTT. The whole variable domain, remainder taken from reference TRBV30 and TRBJ1-1, is SQTIHQWPATLVQPVGSPLSLECTVEGTSNPNLYWYRQAAGRGLQLLFYSVGIGQISSEVPQNLSASRPQDRQFILSSKKLLLSDSGFYLCAWSRGPEAFFGQGTRLTVV.

This chain links TRBV19 with TRBJ1-6, with TRBD1 as a possible D gene (6 bases). Germline values: CDR1 LNHDA, CDR2 SQIVND (reference sequence). This CDR3 has 15 residues. Between the trimmed V and J ends, which lost 6 bases and 4 bases, there was a span of 13 bases. CDR3 sequence: CASRQGTSYNSPLHF. CDR3 nucleotide sequence: TGTGCCAGTAGACAGGGCACATCTTATAATTCACCCCTCCACTTT.

The chain employs TRBV19 and TRBJ2-1; unclear D gene. The CDR3 has 15 amino acids. Trimming took 5 bases from V and 1 from J, leaving 12 bases between them. Germline V gene data show CDR1 as LNHDA and CDR2 as SQIVND (reference sequence). CDR3 residues: CASSSVDLSYNEQFF. In nucleotides, the CDR3 is TGTGCCAGTAGTTCGGTAGACTTATCCTACAATGAGCAGTTCTTC. Full variable domain (remainder filled in from reference TRBV19 and TRBJ2-1): DGGITQSPKYLFRKEGQNVTLSCEQNLNHDAMYWYRQDPGQGLRLIYYSQIVNDFQKGDIAEGYSVSREKKESFPLTVTSAQKNPTAFYLCASSSVDLSYNEQFFGPGTRLTVL.

The V and J genes are TRBV27 and TRBJ2-1, with 8 bases matching TRBD2. The ends lost 6 bases at V and 2 bases at J; junction bases unmatched: 6. The CDR3 is 15 amino acids. Germline loops: CDR1 MNHEY, CDR2 SMNVEV (reference sequence). CDR3 sequence reads: CASRRLGLAYNEQFF. The CDR3 DNA follows: TGTGCCAGCAGGAGACTGGGACTAGCCTACAATGAGCAGTTCTTC.

The V gene is TRBV27, the J gene TRBJ2-3; D not certain. The CDR3 length is 13 residues. Deletions cut 2 bases from V and 7 bases from J, with 10 bases between. Germline CDR1 MNHEY, CDR2 SMNVEV (reference sequence). In DNA form, the CDR3 reads TGTGCCAGCAGTTTAACCGAGCTAAATACGCAGTATTTT. It translates to CASSLTELNTQYF.

This chain connects TRBV25-1 to TRBJ1-6; D remains ambiguous. From germline, CDR1 is MGHDK and CDR2 SYGVNS. The CDR3 totals 14 residues. CDR3 amino acids: CAPHGRAYNSPLHF. The DNA for the CDR3 is TGTGCTCCCCATGGGAGGGCATATAATTCACCCCTCCACTTT.

The chain recombines TRBV30 with TRBJ2-7; D not resolved. This CDR3 has 14 residues. Looked up from germline, CDR1 is GTSNPN and CDR2 is SVGIG (reference sequence). The V end lost 7 bases, the J end lost 1 base, and 17 bases lay between the germline ends. The CDR3 region has the DNA TGTGCCTACTCCCCATATAGAGAGTCCTACGAGCAGTACTTC. Amino acid sequence: CAYSPYRESYEQYF.

The gene calls are TRBV21-1 and TRBJ2-2; the table's D call, TRBD1, was not checked against the DNA. TRBV21-1 is classified as a pseudogene. This CDR3 is built from 15 residues. CDR3 sequence (DNA): TGTGCCAGCAGCTTGTGGACAGGGGACACCGGGGAGCTGTTTTTT. Translated, it gives CASSLWTGDTGELFF.

This chain uses TRBV6-5 with TRBJ2-3; D may be TRBD2 (6 bases). The CDR3 is 15 amino acids. The germline V and J ends were trimmed by 10 bases and 2 bases, with 19 bases remaining between them. Looked up from germline, CDR1 is MNHEY and CDR2 is SVGAGI. The CDR3 is CATTHGGTPTDTQYF. CDR3 DNA sequence: TGTGCCACGACCCACGGAGGGACCCCCACAGATACGCAGTATTTT.

The chain combines TRBV3-1 (or the pseudogene TRBV3-2) with TRBJ2-6; D is perhaps TRBD2 (6 bases). The CDR3 spans 16 residues. V was shortened by 1 base and J by 2 bases, with 9 bases between the two germline ends. Germline lookup yields CDR1 LGHDT and CDR2 YNNKEL (reference sequence). The CDR3 is CASSQGAGTGANVLTF. Written as DNA, the CDR3 is TGTGCCAGCAGCCAAGGTGCGGGGACTGGGGCCAACGTCCTGACTTTC.

J is TRBJ2-1 and V is TRBV7-3; D perhaps matches TRBD1 (6 bases). Trimming stripped 5 bases from V and 4 bases from J, with 15 bases between. The germline V gene has CDR1 SGHTA and CDR2 FQGTGA. The CDR3 has 15 residues. CDR3 in DNA: TGTGCCAGCAGCCCAAGGGCAGGGGAATACAATGAGCAGTTCTTC. This codes for CASSPRAGEYNEQFF.

The chain joins TRBV5-1 to TRBJ1-2, with a weak D call TRBD1 (5 bases). Germline values: CDR1 SGHRS, CDR2 YFSETQ. The CDR3 contains 14 residues. Between the trimmed V and J ends, which lost 0 bases and 3 bases, there was a span of 9 bases. The CDR3 sequence: CASSLGSRDYGYTF. DNA of the CDR3: TGCGCCAGCAGCTTGGGCAGCAGGGACTATGGCTACACCTTC.

The chain links TRBV7-6 to TRBJ1-1; possibly TRBD1 for D (5 bases). Germline CDR1 reads SGHVS; CDR2 reads FNYEAQ. The germline V and J ends were trimmed by 1 base and 4 bases, with 16 bases remaining between them. CDR3 size: 16 residues. The CDR3 loop is CASSLELGALGTEAFF. The CDR3 DNA reads TGTGCCAGCAGCTTAGAATTAGGGGCGCTCGGCACTGAAGCTTTCTTT.

The gene calls are TRBV29-1 and TRBJ2-3; 7 bases are shared with TRBD2. The V segment lost 3 bases and the J segment 3 bases; nucleotides outside the gene matches: 3. This CDR3 spans 13 amino acids. The germline CDR1 and CDR2 sequences are SQVTM and ANQGSEA. CDR3 DNA sequence: TGCAGCGTTGAGGGGGGGAGGACAGATACGCAGTATTTT. Translating it yields CSVEGGRTDTQYF.

This chain links TRBV19 with TRBJ2-2; possible D gene TRBD1, 6 bases. Germline lookup yields CDR1 LNHDA and CDR2 SQIVND (reference sequence). V was shortened by 7 bases and J by 3 bases, with 24 bases between the two germline ends. CDR3 length equals 18 residues. For the CDR3, the DNA is TGTGCCAGTACCACGAGGGCTAGGTATAGGGGGTACACCGGGGAGCTGTTTTTT. Translated: CASTTRARYRGYTGELFF.

This clone has just a few counts. J is TRBJ2-7 and V is TRBV28, with 8 bases aligning to TRBD2. The CDR3 consists of 15 residues. Germline loops: CDR1 MDHEN, CDR2 SYDVKM. The V segment lost 4 bases and the J segment 3 bases; nucleotides outside the gene matches: 8. The CDR3 DNA reads as TGTGCCAGCAGTTCAAGCGGGGGAAACCGCTACGAGCAGTACTTC. The encoded protein is CASSSSGGNRYEQYF.